The present T cell receptor beta chain was sequenced within a study of T-cell reconstitution after alpha-beta-depleted transplantation in children. Study outcomes and limitations: Roughly two months post-transplant, alpha-beta T cells reportedly originated from several hundred graft clones that had expanded. Day-60 TCRbeta diversity that was high in some patients was derived from surviving recipient T cells and thymic progenitors. After one year, T-cell counts and TCRbeta diversity mostly came from new T cells.

V shed 0 bases and J 6 bases; nucleotides not matched to a gene: 4. In germline, CDR1 is SGDLS, CDR2 YYNGEE. This CDR3 region has 15 residues. This clonotype showed up just a few times. As yet, its antigen is unknown. This sample's TCRbeta library carried unique molecular identifier barcodes. A single record per CDR3 protein comes from TCRdb applying MiXCR to the PCR reads. Among 400,000 to 450,000 distinct CDR3 sequences, 43% were seen once, and the ten largest hold roughly a quarter. The chain couples TRBV9 to TRBJ2-3; 10 bases are a match to TRBD1. Sequences were derived from PBMCs, sampled before TCRalphabeta/CD19-depleted stem cell transplant. The TCR comes from a girl aged 2-10 years with aplastic anemia, due to receive a stem cell transplant. CDR3 DNA: TGTGCCAGCAGCGTAGGACAGGGGGCGTTGGATACGCAGTATTTT. Protein product: CASSVGQGALDTQYF.